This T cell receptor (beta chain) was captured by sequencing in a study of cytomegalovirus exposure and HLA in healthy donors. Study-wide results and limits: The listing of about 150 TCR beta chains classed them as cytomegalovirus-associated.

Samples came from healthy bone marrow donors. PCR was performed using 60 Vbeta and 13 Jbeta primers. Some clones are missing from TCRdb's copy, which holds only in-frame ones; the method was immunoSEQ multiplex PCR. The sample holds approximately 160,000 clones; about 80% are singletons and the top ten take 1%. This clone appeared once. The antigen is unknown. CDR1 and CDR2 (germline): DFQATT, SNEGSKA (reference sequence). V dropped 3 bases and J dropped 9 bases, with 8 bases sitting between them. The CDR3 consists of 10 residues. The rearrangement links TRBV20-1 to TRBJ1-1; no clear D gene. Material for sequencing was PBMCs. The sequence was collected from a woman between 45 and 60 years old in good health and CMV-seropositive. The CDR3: CSASHHQAFF. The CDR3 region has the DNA TGCAGTGCTAGCCATCATCAAGCTTTCTTT.